This passage covers 22 T cell receptor beta chains from one sample sequenced in a study of blood T cell repertoires in COVID-19. The repertoire was sequenced with immunoSEQ multiplex PCR; TCRdb's copy has only in-frame clones and lacks some. This table holds around 80,000 clones, approximately 83% found once. The sequenced material came from peripheral blood. The origin of the receptors is a human donor in a cohort sampled during active COVID-19.

The chain is built from TRBV19 and TRBJ2-2; a possible D gene is TRBD1 (6 bases). Trimming took off 5 bases at V and 1 base at J, with 14 bases between the two ends. In germline, CDR1 is LNHDA, CDR2 SQIVND (reference sequence). This CDR3 has 16 amino acids. CDR3 sequence reads: CASSGQGSGNTGELFF. The CDR3 coding sequence is TGTGCCAGTAGTGGCCAGGGGAGCGGGAACACCGGGGAGCTGTTTTTT. Together with reference TRBV19 and TRBJ2-2, the CDR3 gives the full variable domain: DGGITQSPKYLFRKEGQNVTLSCEQNLNHDAMYWYRQDPGQGLRLIYYSQIVNDFQKGDIAEGYSVSREKKESFPLTVTSAQKNPTAFYLCASSGQGSGNTGELFFGEGSRLTVL.

The V gene is TRBV18, the J gene TRBJ1-2; no reliable D call. This CDR3 region has 13 residues. V lost 6 bases, J lost 3 bases, and 11 bases lay in between. CDR1 and CDR2 from the germline V gene are KGHSH and LQKENI. This chain's CDR3 is CASSEDGDYGYTF. In DNA form, the CDR3 reads TGTGCCAGCTCCGAGGACGGGGACTATGGCTACACCTTC.

The chain employs TRBV10-2 and TRBJ2-1; 7 bases agree with TRBD2. The V gene's germline CDR1 is WSHSY and CDR2 SAAADI. The CDR3 length is 13 residues. J gave up 7 bases and V 10 bases, and 10 bases lay outside the gene matches. The CDR3 loop reads CAIRSGALNEQFF. As DNA, the CDR3 is TGCGCCATTCGGAGCGGGGCCCTAAATGAGCAGTTCTTC.

The chain uses TRBV6-1 and TRBJ1-2; tentatively, D is TRBD1 (6 bases). The germline gives CDR1 MNHNS, CDR2 SASEGT. The CDR3 consists of 14 residues. Trimming removed 1 base at V and 0 bases at J, with 6 bases between. CDR3 bases: TGTGCCAGCAGTGAAGGGACAGCTAACTATGGCTACACCTTC. Translation: CASSEGTANYGYTF.

This chain uses TRBV7-9 with TRBJ1-5; the match to TRBD1 covers 7 bases. The CDR3 length is 17 residues. Germline V gene sequence: CDR1 SEHNR, CDR2 FQNEAQ (reference sequence). V was clipped by 3 bases and J by 2 bases; unmatched bases: 10. CDR3 region: CASSLGTGVGGNQPQHF. The CDR3 DNA reads TGTGCCAGCAGCTTGGGAACAGGGGTCGGTGGCAATCAGCCCCAGCATTTT.

The chain combines TRBV11-2 with TRBJ2-2, with 7 positions matching TRBD1. The germline V gene has CDR1 SGHAT and CDR2 FQNNGV. The CDR3 spans 18 residues. With V trimmed by 5 bases and J by 0 bases, 12 bases remained unmatched. The CDR3 nucleotides are TGTGCCAGCAGCCGCCGACCCGGACAGGAGACGAACACCGGGGAGCTGTTTTTT. It is translated as CASSRRPGQETNTGELFF. The full variable domain, in which reference TRBV11-2 and TRBJ2-2 provide the parts outside the CDR3, is EAGVAQSPRYKIIEKRQSVAFWCNPISGHATLYWYQQILGQGPKLLIQFQNNGVVDDSQLPKDRFSAERLKGVDSTLKIQPAKLEDSAVYLCASSRRPGQETNTGELFFGEGSRLTVL.

This chain joins TRBV5-6 and TRBJ2-5; D remains ambiguous. Germline V lookup: CDR1 SGHDT, CDR2 YYEEEE. The germline V and J ends were trimmed by 4 bases and 2 bases, with 9 bases remaining between them. The CDR3 loop spans 13 amino acids. CDR3 residues: CASSRLGQETQYF. The CDR3 DNA reads TGTGCCAGCAGCCGACTCGGACAAGAGACCCAGTACTTC.

This rearrangement joins TRBV6-6 to TRBJ1-1, with a weak D call TRBD1 (6 bases). The CDR3 length is 15 residues. Germline lookup yields CDR1 MNHNY and CDR2 SVGAGI (reference sequence). The V end was cut by 5 bases, the J end by 1 base, with 14 bases between. CDR3 amino acids: CASSHGYRANTEAFF. The CDR3 DNA is TGTGCCAGCAGTCACGGGTACAGGGCGAACACTGAAGCTTTCTTT.

The genes are TRBV4-1 and TRBJ2-5; D is perhaps TRBD2 (6 bases). V dropped 1 base and J dropped 2 bases, with 14 bases sitting between them. CDR1 and CDR2 (germline): MGHRA, YSYEKL. The CDR3 loop spans 16 amino acids. The CDR3 loop reads CASSQVWGVGQETQYF. DNA of the CDR3: TGCGCCAGCAGCCAAGTTTGGGGGGTGGGTCAAGAGACCCAGTACTTC.

The chain has TRBV27 and TRBJ1-1, with TRBD1 matching 9 bases. Germline V gene sequence: CDR1 MNHEY, CDR2 SMNVEV (reference sequence). CDR3 length equals 15 residues. J lost 4 bases, V lost 10 bases, and 13 bases had no gene match. The CDR3: CANILRDRVGTEAFF. CDR3 nucleotides: TGTGCCAACATTTTACGGGACAGGGTTGGCACTGAAGCTTTCTTT.

This clone was recorded once. The chain joins TRBV6-2 or TRBV6-3 to TRBJ2-7; a possible D gene is TRBD1 (6 bases). The V gene lost 2 bases and the J gene lost 2 bases, with 13 bases spanning the gap. Per the germline V gene, CDR1 is MNHEY and CDR2 is SVGEGT. The CDR3 contains 15 residues. The CDR3 region is CASSYLSTGTYEQYF. CDR3 sequence (DNA): TGTGCCAGCAGTTACCTTTCTACAGGGACCTACGAGCAGTACTTC.

V usage is TRBV19 and J usage is TRBJ2-7, with 13 bases that match TRBD2. V gave up 0 bases and J gave up 4 bases; unmatched junction bases: 6. Germline CDR1 and CDR2: LNHDA and SQIVND (reference sequence). The CDR3 contains 17 residues. The DNA for the CDR3 is TGTGCCAGTAGTATAGATCTTTGGACTAGCGGGAGATACGAGCAGTACTTC. Its translation: CASSIDLWTSGRYEQYF.

This clone was recorded once. This chain connects TRBV19 to TRBJ1-1; 8 bases agree with TRBD1. The V gene's germline CDR1 is LNHDA and CDR2 SQIVND (reference sequence). This CDR3 comprises 18 residues. The J segment lost 0 bases and the V segment lost 5 bases, leaving 14 bases of the junction unmatched. CDR3 DNA: TGTGCCAGTAGTTCCCCCGTTGGCAGGGGGCTAATGAACACTGAAGCTTTCTTT. It encodes CASSSPVGRGLMNTEAFF.

The V and J genes are TRBV28 and TRBJ1-1, with 10 bases aligning to TRBD1. The J segment lost 4 bases and the V segment lost 4 bases, leaving 6 bases of the junction unmatched. Germline CDR1 and CDR2: MDHEN and SYDVKM. The CDR3 covers 15 residues. The CDR3 spells CASSSRDRGPTEAFF. The CDR3 DNA reads as TGTGCCAGCAGTTCCCGGGACAGGGGTCCCACTGAAGCTTTCTTT.

The chain combines TRBV12-3 or TRBV12-4 with TRBJ2-7; D gene ambiguous. The CDR3 is made up of 11 amino acids. The V end was cut by 4 bases, the J end by 6 bases, with 7 bases between. The CDR3 DNA reads as TGTGCCAGCAGTTCTCGAGGCGAGCAGTACTTC. Translating it yields CASSSRGEQYF.

This sequence joins TRBV19 and TRBJ1-5; 12 bases match TRBD1. This CDR3 has 20 amino acids. V was clipped by 5 bases and J by 4 bases; unmatched bases: 18. CDR1 and CDR2 from the germline V gene are LNHDA and SQIVND (reference sequence). The CDR3 region has the DNA TGTGCCAGTAGTCTCCGGGACAGGGGGCGCCCTCAGGAGAGTAATCAGCCCCAGCATTTT. As protein: CASSLRDRGRPQESNQPQHF.

The chain recombines TRBV2 with TRBJ2-1, with 14 positions matching TRBD2. CDR1 SNHLY and CDR2 FYNNEI come from the germline V gene. CDR3 length: 18 residues. J was trimmed by 0 bases and V by 2 bases; bases with no gene match: 3. CDR3 loop: CASSERTSGRSSYNEQFF. The CDR3 bases are TGTGCCAGCAGTGAAAGGACTAGCGGGAGGAGCTCCTACAATGAGCAGTTCTTC.

The chain has TRBV3-1 (or the pseudogene TRBV3-2) and TRBJ2-4, with D hard to call. This CDR3 region has 17 residues. Germline values: CDR1 LGHDT, CDR2 YNNKEL (reference sequence). Trimming took 3 bases from V and 3 from J, leaving 18 bases between them. CDR3 in amino acids: CASSQRPDLGGKNIQYF. The CDR3 DNA reads as TGTGCCAGCAGCCAGAGGCCAGACCTCGGTGGCAAAAACATTCAGTACTTC.

This clone has only a few counts. The rearrangement links TRBV6-2 or TRBV6-3 to TRBJ1-5; D possibly corresponds to TRBD1 (6 bases). CDR1 is MNHEY and CDR2 is SVGEGT in the germline V gene. This CDR3 is built from 14 residues. V was shortened by 2 bases and J by 4 bases, with 9 bases between the two germline ends. CDR3 nucleotide sequence: TGTGCCAGCAGTTACATAGACAGGAATCAGCCCCAGCATTTT. Translation gives CASSYIDRNQPQHF.

V is TRBV7-9 and J is TRBJ1-1; D possibly corresponds to TRBD1 (5 bases). Germline values: CDR1 SEHNR, CDR2 FQNEAQ (reference sequence). The CDR3 consists of 13 residues. The V end was cut by 6 bases, the J end by 1 base, with 9 bases between. CDR3 loop: CASRKDTNTEAFF. CDR3 in DNA: TGTGCCAGCAGAAAGGACACGAACACTGAAGCTTTCTTT.

The chain links TRBV28 to TRBJ2-6; possible D gene TRBD1, 6 bases. V lost 3 bases to trimming and J lost 0 bases, with 9 bases between them. Germline V lookup: CDR1 MDHEN, CDR2 SYDVKM. This CDR3 contains 16 residues. The CDR3 is CASSFVGASGANVLTF. In DNA form, the CDR3 reads TGTGCCAGCAGTTTTGTGGGGGCCTCTGGGGCCAACGTCCTGACTTTC.

V is TRBV7-2 and J is TRBJ2-3; 9 bases are a match to TRBD2. The ends lost 4 bases at V and 5 bases at J; junction bases unmatched: 10. CDR1 SGHTA and CDR2 FQGNSA come from the germline V gene. This CDR3 comprises 16 residues. The CDR3 nucleotides read TGTGCCAGCAGCTCGGGCGGGAGGGCCCGGGGAGATACGCAGTATTTT. It specifies CASSSGGRARGDTQYF.